Each of the 4 T cell receptor beta chains below was sequenced from the same sample in a study of OX40 agonist ivuxolimab in advanced cancers. Generated by immunoSEQ multiplex PCR, the TCRdb table keeps only in-frame clones and is missing some. The repertoire includes 65,000 to 85,000 clones, more than 70% of them detected once, and around 2.4% sits in the top ten. The sample here was CD4+ or CD8+ T cells sorted from blood, taken in a trial of the OX40 agonist ivuxolimab. The source is an adult with an advanced solid tumor such as melanoma, head and neck, liver or kidney cancer.

This chain joins TRBV7-3 and TRBJ1-1; D perhaps matches TRBD1 (5 bases). CDR1 is SGHTA and CDR2 is FQGTGA in the germline V gene. Trimming pared 1 base from V and 0 bases from J, leaving 9 bases between. The CDR3 sequence is 15 residues long. The CDR3 here is CASSLNPGLNTEAFF. The CDR3 region has the DNA TGTGCCAGCAGCTTAAATCCAGGGCTGAACACTGAAGCTTTCTTT.

This chain links TRBV5-1 with TRBJ2-3; D uncertain. V gave up 1 base and J gave up 3 bases, with 9 bases separating them. The CDR3 runs to 14 residues. Germline lookup yields CDR1 SGHRS and CDR2 YFSETQ. CDR3 sequence reads: CASSLYARTDTQYF. The CDR3 nucleotides are TGCGCCAGCAGCTTGTACGCGAGAACAGATACGCAGTATTTT. The variable domain in full, completed from reference TRBV5-1 and TRBJ2-3, reads KAGVTQTPRYLIKTRGQQVTLSCSPISGHRSVSWYQQTPGQGLQFLFEYFSETQRNKGNFPGRFSGRQFSNSRSEMNVSTLELGDSALYLCASSLYARTDTQYFGPGTRLTVL.

The chain employs TRBV5-4 and TRBJ2-2; unclear D gene. Trimming stripped 0 bases from V and 1 base from J, with 7 bases between. Germline lookup yields CDR1 SGHNT and CDR2 YYREEE (reference sequence). This CDR3 is built from 15 residues. The DNA for the CDR3 is TGTGCCAGCAGCTTGGCAACGGGGAACACCGGGGAGCTGTTTTTT. As protein: CASSLATGNTGELFF. Based on the CDR3 plus reference TRBV5-4 and TRBJ2-2, the full variable domain is ETGVTQSPTHLIKTRGQQVTLRCSSQSGHNTVSWYQQALGQGPQFIFQYYREEENGRGNFPPRFSGLQFPNYSSELNVNALELDDSALYLCASSLATGNTGELFFGEGSRLTVL.

The chain uses TRBV5-4 and TRBJ1-3, with TRBD1 matching over 7 bases. Per germline, CDR1 SGHNT and CDR2 YYREEE (reference sequence). There are 15 residues in the CDR3. Unmatched junction bases numbered 8, after V lost 4 bases and J lost 4 bases. The CDR3 sequence: CASSRRDSEGNTIYF. CDR3 coding DNA: TGTGCCAGCAGCCGCCGGGACAGTGAAGGAAACACCATATATTTT.